This T cell receptor (beta chain) was observed in a study of cytomegalovirus exposure and HLA in healthy donors listed by TCRdb under 2017. Notes on the research overall: According to an earlier analysis of a few hundred of the donors, 200 million or so T cells yielded some 110 million unique TCR beta sequences and less than 300 Gb of sequence data. About 310 gigabases of sequencing data and roughly 90 million unique TCR sequences were included in an early release covering roughly 600 HLA-typed donors. Of the 300 to 450 genotyped donors, 75% to 85% were placed in the genetic ancestry cluster associated with self-reported Caucasian donors. The study aimed to test whether signatures of past pathogen exposure could be identified by cataloging public T cell receptors. The T cell repertoires of several hundred subjects were profiled by immunosequencing and related to cytomegalovirus serostatus. In addition to the first cohort of 666 subjects, a separate validation cohort of 100 to 150 different subjects was used. To predict cytomegalovirus infection status, the study combined high-throughput TCR immunosequencing, statistical association of individual TCRs with disease status, and machine learning. To study patterns of TCR occurrence, a later analysis re-analyzed previously published TCR beta repertoires from under 750 donors and added high-resolution HLA genotyping. The later analysis used no new phenotypic data to find candidate immune exposures, relying instead on TCR beta sequences and their occurrence across donors. In an earlier analysis of 587 of the donors, high-throughput TCR beta sequencing was used to judge whether each TCR beta V gene segment behaved as functional or pseudogenic. Alongside the repertoire data, information on donor age, sex, ethnicity and CMV serostatus was compiled. A later genetic analysis took genome-wide SNP genotypes for 398 of the 666 donors and used that subset as a discovery cohort. All discovery cohort repertoires had been generated on a single sequencing platform. Both class I and class II loci were covered by HLA typing, at four-digit resolution. Typing coverage differed by locus: A, B, C, DRB1 and DQB1 were typed in about 620-630 donors, DQA1 in 522, DPA1 in around 600, and DPB1 in 450 to 480. A few DR-DQ haplotypes were treated as single units for association and clustering because of strong linkage in the cohort. Among roughly 400 genotyped donors of the cohort, an average of 235,054 unique TCR beta nucleotide sequences were sequenced per donor, around a sixth of them non-productive. General findings and caveats noted by the study authors: The 87-base-pair reads could not distinguish some IMGT-functional V segments, including TRBV6-2 and TRBV6-3, so those segments were excluded. When HLA alleles, especially DR and DQ, strongly co-occurred, attributing TCR associations to individual alleles was difficult. In vitro tests confirmed that a few of the cytomegalovirus-associated TCR beta chains recognize cytomegalovirus antigens. Correlated functional status among segregating V segments might be attributable to linkage disequilibrium, but an unknown experimental factor could not be ruled out. The authors suggested that the approach could potentially be generalized to other disease states and immunological phenotypes. For the cohort, immune exposure information was limited to CMV serostatus. Because counts were too low, about 15 rarely observed V segments, including chromosome 9 orphons, were left out of the earlier analysis of approximately 580 of the donors. Compared with equally common non-associated chains, HLA-associated TCR beta chains in a later analysis were more clonally expanded and had lower generation probabilities. V-gene and J-gene trimming of TCR beta chains was associated with a missense DCLRE1C variant in a later genetic analysis, and the association was replicated in an independent cohort. Across donors, most TCR sequences were observed very rarely, whereas some public TCRs were present in many individuals. A further reported finding was that TCR beta sequences accurately predicted the HLA-A and HLA-B alleles for most subjects in the first cohort. Cytomegalovirus status was reported to be diagnosed by the classifier with high specificity and sensitivity in both the original and validation cohorts. In a later genetic analysis, fewer N-insertions in productive TCRs were reported among donors in an Asian-associated ancestry cluster than the 666-donor mean. In this cohort, only TCR beta chains were sequenced, and detectable features were limited by the absence of alpha or paired-chain data. Roughly uniform sequencing depth across donors was assumed in presence/absence analyses, although this assumption may not hold. Because HLA typing was missing for some donors at each locus, association tests included only the typed subset. The study gave a list of 150 to 200 TCR beta chains associated with cytomegalovirus. The sequencing pipeline was judged likely to have produced a cluster of highly shared sequence variants as a technical artifact. In a later analysis, most CMV-associated TCR beta chains were found to appear HLA-restricted, with HLA associations seemingly driven largely by CMV exposure. According to a later analysis, parvovirus B19, influenza, CMV and Epstein-Barr virus appeared linked to several top co-occurrence clusters. In a later analysis, TCR association rates were found to vary across HLA loci, with the most associated TCRs seen for DRB1 alleles and the fewest for HLA-C alleles. A later analysis associated about 17,000 TCR beta sequences with specific HLA alleles at a false discovery rate of 0.05. An earlier analysis of around 540 of the donors showed that most TCR beta V segments appeared in productive rearrangements either about 87% or about 30% of the time, which broadly matched IMGT annotations.

In total, 500 to 700 healthy bone marrow donors made up the cohort. At the time of sampling, every cohort member was nominally healthy, though immune exposures that went unrecorded were likely present. The donor was CMV seropositive and was included in the group of 250 to 350 seropositive cohort members. A peripheral blood sample was provided by each donor, and peripheral blood mononuclear cells were used for TCR beta sequencing. The Qiagen DNeasy Blood Extraction Kit was used to extract genomic DNA from the blood cell samples. The CDR1 and CDR2 encoded by the germline V gene are LGHNA and YNFKEQ. The CDR3 measures 15 amino acids from cysteine to phenylalanine. Solely the CDR3 DNA is kept, with 45 bases framed from the first base. Relative to germline, V is 0 bases shorter and J is 4 bases shorter, with 11 bases between their ends. A remark on this clone: What antigen it recognizes has not been identified. Base qualities were left out, and no much larger clone turns up one base away.

Libraries were prepared through the immunoSEQ multiplex PCR assay. For the multiplex PCR, a mixture combining 60 forward primers for TCR Vbeta segments and 13 reverse primers for TCR Jbeta segments was used. A multiplex PCR assay on genomic DNA amplified the CDR3 region of rearranged TCR beta genes. Amplified TCR beta libraries were sequenced as 87-base-pair reads on the Illumina HiSeq System. The authors processed their data as follows. In a later analysis, 80 million or so unique TCR beta chains were counted across the approximately 640 repertoires, and roughly 10 million of these chains were shared by at least two donors. Raw reads were error-corrected and collapsed into unique sequences by a nearest-neighbor algorithm in which closely related sequences were merged to remove PCR and sequencing errors. V, D and J gene segments were assigned by aligning CDR3 sequences to IMGT reference sequences. For a sequence to be retained, a match of at least six nucleotides was required to both a V gene segment and a J gene segment. Rearrangements were called productive when the CDR3 lacked stop codons and stayed in frame with V and J; all others were non-productive. Following IMGT convention, CDR3 was defined as the stretch from the second conserved V-encoded cysteine to the conserved J-encoded phenylalanine. Sequences without an unambiguous match to a single V gene segment were excluded from the earlier analysis of approximately 560 of the donors. An earlier analysis of 587 of the donors classified V segments as functional when productive rearrangements were above 56.7% and as segregating when the standard deviation between donors was above 5%. To diagnose cytomegalovirus status from the catalog of TCR beta chain sequences, a statistical classification framework was built. V and J gene assignment, in a later analysis, came from comparing TCR nucleotide sequences with IMGT/GENE-DB human TR gene sequences. A later analysis assigned CDR3 sequences and most-parsimonious VDJ recombination scenarios with the TCRdist pipeline. In a later analysis, each TCR beta chain was defined by its CDR3 amino acid sequence together with its V-gene family, and reads lacking a unique V-gene family were excluded. As a way to deal with suspected cross-contamination and a sequencing artifact, a later analysis dropped nearly 600 nucleotide sequences that were highly shared and had low generation probability. In a later analysis, a clonal expansion index was calculated for each public chain from normalized within-repertoire ranks of inferred template counts. In a later analysis, generation probabilities were computed with a VDJ recombination model fitted to out-of-frame rearrangements, and the resulting probabilities were checked against IGoR. Hypergeometric tests were used in a later analysis to score TCR-TCR, TCR-HLA and TCR-CMV co-occurrence, with a repertoire-size bias correction applied to the TCR pairs. In a later analysis, false discovery rates were estimated by permuting HLA or CMV assignments 20 times. In a later analysis, co-occurring TCRs were grouped using DBSCAN, and TCRdist sequence similarity was added for clustering within HLA-allele-positive subsets. Repertoires with fewer than 30,000 or more than 120,000 public chains were left out of co-occurrence clustering, as were about 5 repertoires with anomalous nucleotide sharing. TCRdb carries this immuneACCESS record with in-frame sequences only. Its versions omit some clonotypes, under half of them owing to an unresolved V gene in the studies checked, with the rest unexplained. The V and J calls and clone size were taken over from that table, and D and trimming were inferred from the DNA. For this sample there are more than 150,000 clones; 80% appear just once. Under 1.5% of the sample comes from the top ten.

The TCR originated in a girl aged 5-17 years in good health and CMV-seropositive. The chain links TRBV4-2 with TRBJ2-3; the best D guess is TRBD2, with 6 bases matching. The sequenced sample consisted of PBMCs. CDR3 protein: CASSQDTGVPDTQYF. The nucleotide sequence reads TGTGCCAGCAGCCAAGACACGGGAGTACCAGATACGCAGTATTTT.